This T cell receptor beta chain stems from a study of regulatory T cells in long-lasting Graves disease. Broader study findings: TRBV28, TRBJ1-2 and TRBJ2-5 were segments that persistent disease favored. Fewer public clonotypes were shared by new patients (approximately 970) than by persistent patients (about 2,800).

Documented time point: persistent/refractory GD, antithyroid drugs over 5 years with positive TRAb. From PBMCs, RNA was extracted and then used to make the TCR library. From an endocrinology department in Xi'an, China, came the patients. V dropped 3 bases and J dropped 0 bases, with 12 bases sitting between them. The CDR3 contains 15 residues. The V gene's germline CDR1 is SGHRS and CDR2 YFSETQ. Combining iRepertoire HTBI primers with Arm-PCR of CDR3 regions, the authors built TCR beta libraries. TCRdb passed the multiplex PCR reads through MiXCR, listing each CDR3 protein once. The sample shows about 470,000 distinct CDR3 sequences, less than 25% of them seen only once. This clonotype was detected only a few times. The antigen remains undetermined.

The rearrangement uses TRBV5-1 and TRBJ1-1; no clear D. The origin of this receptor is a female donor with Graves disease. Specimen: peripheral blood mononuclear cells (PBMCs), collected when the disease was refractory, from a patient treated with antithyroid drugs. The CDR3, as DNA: TGCGCCAGCAGCTCGGACGGCGTTATGAACACTGAAGCTTTCTTT. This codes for CASSSDGVMNTEAFF.